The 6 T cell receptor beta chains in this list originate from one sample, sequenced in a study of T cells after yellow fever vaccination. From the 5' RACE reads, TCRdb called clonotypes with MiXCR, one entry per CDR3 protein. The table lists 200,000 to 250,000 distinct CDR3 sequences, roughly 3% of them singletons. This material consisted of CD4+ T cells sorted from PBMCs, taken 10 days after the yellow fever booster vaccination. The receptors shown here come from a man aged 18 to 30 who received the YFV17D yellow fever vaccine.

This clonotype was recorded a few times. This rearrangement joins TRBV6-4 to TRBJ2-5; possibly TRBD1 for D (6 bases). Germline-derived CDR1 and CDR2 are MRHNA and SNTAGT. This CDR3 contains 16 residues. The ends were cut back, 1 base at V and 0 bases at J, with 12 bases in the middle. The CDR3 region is CASSDLDSEYQETQYF. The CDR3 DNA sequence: TGTGCCAGCAGTGACTTGGACAGCGAGTACCAAGAGACCCAGTACTTC.

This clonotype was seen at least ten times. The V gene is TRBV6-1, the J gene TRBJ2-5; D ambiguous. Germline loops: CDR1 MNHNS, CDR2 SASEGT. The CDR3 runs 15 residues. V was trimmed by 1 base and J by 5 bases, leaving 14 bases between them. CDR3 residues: CASSEGWVPRETQYF. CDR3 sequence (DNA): TGTGCCAGCAGTGAAGGTTGGGTACCGCGGGAGACCCAGTACTTC.

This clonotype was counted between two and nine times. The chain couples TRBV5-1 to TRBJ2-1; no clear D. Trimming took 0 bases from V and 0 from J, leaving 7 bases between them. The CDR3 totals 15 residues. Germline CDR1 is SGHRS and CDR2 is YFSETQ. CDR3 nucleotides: TGCGCCAGCAGCTTGGAGTGGGCCTCCTACAATGAGCAGTTCTTC. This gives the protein CASSLEWASYNEQFF.

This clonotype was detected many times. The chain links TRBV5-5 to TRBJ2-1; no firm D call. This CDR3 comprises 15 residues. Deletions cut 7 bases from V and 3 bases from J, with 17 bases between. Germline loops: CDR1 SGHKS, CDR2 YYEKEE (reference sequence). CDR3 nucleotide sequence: TGTGCCAGCGCGCGAACCAGCGCCAACTACAATGAGCAGTTCTTC. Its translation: CASARTSANYNEQFF.

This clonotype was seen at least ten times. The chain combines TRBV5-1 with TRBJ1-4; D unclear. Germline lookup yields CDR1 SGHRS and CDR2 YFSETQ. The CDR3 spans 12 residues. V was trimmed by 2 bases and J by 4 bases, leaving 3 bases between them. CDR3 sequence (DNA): TGCGCCAGCAGCTTTGATAATGAAAAACTGTTTTTT. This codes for CASSFDNEKLFF.

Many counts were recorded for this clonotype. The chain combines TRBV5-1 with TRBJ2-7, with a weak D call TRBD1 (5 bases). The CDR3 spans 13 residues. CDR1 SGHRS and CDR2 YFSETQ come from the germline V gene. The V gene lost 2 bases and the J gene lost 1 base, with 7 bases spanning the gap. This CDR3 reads CASSFDRSYEQYF. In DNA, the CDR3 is TGCGCCAGCAGCTTTGACAGATCCTACGAGCAGTACTTC.